These 27 T cell receptor beta chains share one sample of origin, sequenced in a study of identical twins. TCRdb re-called the 5' RACE reads through MiXCR, storing one row per CDR3 protein. The data contain fewer than 500,000 distinct CDR3 sequences, 24% of them seen just once; the ten biggest clones take up about 2.7%. These same records also appear under a second study, on T cells expressing NK-cell markers.

The sequencing input was CD4+ T cells sorted from blood. The receptors were gathered from a woman aged 18-29 years in good health.

This sequence joins TRBV5-1 and TRBJ2-4; 10 nucleotides agree with TRBD2. Germline assignment: CDR1 SGHRS and CDR2 YFSETQ. The CDR3 totals 13 residues. Trimming removed 0 bases from V and 16 bases from J; junction bases left unmatched: 7. The CDR3: CASSLEGLAKGYF. CDR3 DNA: TGCGCCAGCAGCTTGGAGGGACTAGCGAAAGGATACTTC.

This clonotype showed up just a few times. The chain combines TRBV12-3 or TRBV12-4 with TRBJ1-1; unclear D gene. V lost 7 bases to trimming and J lost 1 base, with 13 bases between them. The CDR3 spans 14 residues. The CDR3 DNA sequence: TGTGCCAGCACCCCCCGGGCCCCGAACACTGAAGCTTTCTTT. It specifies CASTPRAPNTEAFF.

This clonotype turned up a few times. This chain's CDR3 is CASRLLAASYNEQFF. The CDR3, as DNA: TGTGCCAGCAGGCTTCTGGCGGCATCCTACAATGAGCAGTTCTTC. The J gene is TRBJ2-1, the V gene TRBV7-8; D call uncertain. Looked up from germline, CDR1 is SGHVS and CDR2 is FQNEAQ. The CDR3 sequence is 15 residues long. V dropped 6 bases and J dropped 1 base, with 13 bases sitting between them.

In this sample, this clonotype turned up a few times. The chain joins TRBV12-3 or TRBV12-4 to TRBJ1-4, with D perhaps matching TRBD1 (5 bases). V dropped 3 bases and J dropped 8 bases, with 13 bases sitting between them. This CDR3 is 14 amino acids long. This CDR3 is CASSLRGREEKLFF. In nucleotides, the CDR3 is TGTGCCAGCAGTTTGAGGGGTAGAGAGGAAAAACTGTTTTTT.

CDR3 in DNA: TGTGCCAGCAGCCACAGCGGGGGTTCAGATACGCAGTATTTT. As protein: CASSHSGGSDTQYF. The chain combines TRBV3-1 with TRBJ2-3; 8 bases fit TRBD2. The J segment lost 4 bases and the V segment lost 3 bases, leaving 3 bases of the junction unmatched. Germline V gives CDR1 LGHDT, CDR2 YNNKEL (reference sequence). CDR3 length equals 14 residues.

The chain combines TRBV11-2 with TRBJ2-3; 10 bases map to TRBD2. Germline V CDR1 and CDR2: SGHAT, FQNNGV. This CDR3 is 17 amino acids long. V dropped 5 bases and J dropped 5; count of bases not matched to a gene: 13. CDR3 nucleotides: TGTGCCAGCAGCCTCACCCGCCTAGCGGGAGCGGGAGATACGCAGTATTTT. Translating gives CASSLTRLAGAGDTQYF.

This clonotype was seen a handful of times. One end of the junction varies from germline; a read error may be responsible. The chain recombines TRBV10-3 with TRBJ2-7; D unresolved. CDR3 length: 13 residues. CDR1 ENHRY and CDR2 SYGVKD come from the germline V gene. CDR3 amino acids: CAITNEASSEQYF. The CDR3 nucleotides read TGTGCCATCACTAACGAGGCCTCCTCCGAGCAGTACTTC.

This chain joins TRBV20-1 and TRBJ1-3; no clear D gene. Germline V gene sequence: CDR1 DFQATT, CDR2 SNEGSKA (reference sequence). This CDR3 spans 12 amino acids. V shed 8 bases and J shed 0 bases, with 8 bases lying between them. The CDR3 DNA sequence: TGCAGTACCCTAGACTCTGGAAACACCATATATTTT. Its protein product is CSTLDSGNTIYF.

CDR3 region: CASRNPRDVAYEQYF. The CDR3 coding sequence is TGTGCCAGTAGGAATCCCCGGGACGTCGCCTACGAGCAGTACTTC. The chain links TRBV19 to TRBJ2-7; D is tentatively TRBD1 or TRBD2 (5 bases each). V lost 6 bases, J lost 2 bases, and 17 bases lay in between. Germline-derived CDR1 and CDR2 are LNHDA and SQIVND (reference sequence). This CDR3 has 15 residues.

This clonotype is a singleton in its sample. The chain is built from TRBV18 and TRBJ2-1; tentatively, D is TRBD1 (5 bases). Germline lookup yields CDR1 KGHSH and CDR2 LQKENI. Trimming stripped 3 bases from V and 9 bases from J, with 12 bases between. The CDR3 is 13 residues long. The CDR3 sequence is CASSPPGLSEQFF. Here the CDR3 DNA reads TGTGCCAGCTCACCTCCAGGGCTAAGTGAGCAGTTCTTC.

This clonotype has just a few counts. The chain recombines TRBV20-1 with TRBJ2-1; possible D gene TRBD2, 6 bases. The CDR3 totals 12 residues. In germline, CDR1 is DFQATT, CDR2 SNEGSKA (reference sequence). The V end lost 3 bases, the J end lost 10 bases, and 13 bases lay between the germline ends. CDR3: CSARGSAGEQFF. The CDR3 DNA reads TGCAGTGCTAGGGGTAGTGCGGGGGAGCAGTTCTTC.

The genes are TRBV7-6 and TRBJ2-3, with 10 bases identical to TRBD2. Trimming at V came to 5 bases and at J to 1 base, leaving 9 bases not matched to a gene. The CDR3 has 17 amino acids. CDR1 SGHVS and CDR2 FNYEAQ come from the germline V gene. CDR3: CASSRLITSGGTDTQYF. The DNA for the CDR3 is TGTGCCAGCAGCCGGTTAATTACTAGCGGGGGCACAGATACGCAGTATTTT. Variable domain in full (rest from reference TRBV7-6 and TRBJ2-3): GAGVSQSPRYKVTKRGQDVALRCDPISGHVSLYWYRQALGQGPEFLTYFNYEAQQDKSGLPNDRFSAERPEGSISTLTIQRTEQRDSAMYRCASSRLITSGGTDTQYFGPGTRLTVL.

In its sample, this clonotype was seen a few times. The V gene is TRBV5-6, the J gene TRBJ2-7, with D perhaps TRBD1 or TRBD2 (5 bases each). The CDR3 runs to 13 residues. Germline assignment: CDR1 SGHDT and CDR2 YYEEEE. V was shortened by 6 bases and J by 6 bases, with 16 bases between the two germline ends. The CDR3 bases are TGTGCCAGCAACTCCATGGGGGTCCTCGAGCAGTACTTC. Translated, it gives CASNSMGVLEQYF.

The table lists this clonotype with a few counts. This rearrangement joins TRBV7-9 to TRBJ2-1; D gene unclear. The CDR3 is 13 residues long. V lost 4 bases and J 4 bases, leaving 8 bases between the germline ends. CDR1 is SEHNR and CDR2 is FQNEAQ in the germline V gene (reference sequence). This chain's CDR3 is CASSSERYNEQFF. In nucleotides, the CDR3 is TGTGCCAGCAGCTCCGAAAGGTACAATGAGCAGTTCTTC.

This clonotype was seen only a few times. V gene TRBV12-3 or TRBV12-4 combines with J gene TRBJ1-1, with 11 bases matching TRBD1. J was trimmed by 6 bases and V by 1 base; bases with no gene match: 1. This CDR3 spans 14 amino acids. As DNA, the CDR3 is TGTGCCAGCAGTTTAGGGACAGGGGGCGCTGAAGCTTTCTTT. Encoded protein: CASSLGTGGAEAFF.

This clonotype has more than one count but fewer than ten. The chain has TRBV20-1 and TRBJ2-3; maybe TRBD1 (6 bases). Germline CDR1 and CDR2: DFQATT and SNEGSKA (reference sequence). Trimming stripped 0 bases from V and 4 bases from J, with 14 bases between. This CDR3 has 15 amino acids. CDR3 protein: CSAREGAGRADTQYF. Here the CDR3 DNA reads TGCAGTGCTAGAGAGGGGGCGGGCCGTGCAGATACGCAGTATTTT.

Here the CDR3 DNA reads TGTGCCAGCTCACCTGCTAGCGGGGTGGAGAATGAGCAGTTCTTC. Translating gives CASSPASGVENEQFF. The chain employs TRBV18 and TRBJ2-1; the match to TRBD2 covers 9 bases. The CDR3 is 15 residues long. Per the germline V gene, CDR1 is KGHSH and CDR2 is LQKENI. Trimming removed 3 bases from V and 7 bases from J; junction bases left unmatched: 7.

In its sample, this clonotype was seen a few times. This sequence joins TRBV12-3 or TRBV12-4 and TRBJ2-5; D tentatively reads TRBD1 or TRBD2 (5 bases each). Trimming pared 4 bases from V and 9 bases from J, leaving 12 bases between. The length of the CDR3 is 12 residues. The CDR3 reads CASSWTLGAQYF. The DNA for the CDR3 is TGTGCCAGCAGTTGGACCTTGGGGGCCCAGTACTTC.

The DNA of the CDR3 is TGTGCCACCAGTGCGAGACAAGCCACCGGGGAGCTGTTTTTT. Translating it yields CATSARQATGELFF. The chain employs TRBV24-1 and TRBJ2-2; unclear D gene. The V gene lost 5 bases and the J gene lost 4 bases, with 10 bases spanning the gap. This CDR3 contains 14 residues. CDR1 is KGHDR, CDR2 SFDVKD, per germline.

This clonotype was counted a few times. The V gene is TRBV6-2 or TRBV6-3, the J gene TRBJ2-7, with D unclear. There are 13 residues in the CDR3. CDR1 and CDR2 (germline): MNHEY, SVGEGT. V gave up 6 bases and J gave up 2 bases, with 11 bases separating them. Here the CDR3 reads CASSHLQTYEQYF. The CDR3 DNA follows: TGTGCCAGCAGCCACCTCCAAACCTACGAGCAGTACTTC.

This clonotype was detected only a few times. The chain employs TRBV7-3 and TRBJ1-1, with 8 bases matching TRBD1. J was trimmed by 10 bases and V by 4 bases; bases with no gene match: 5. The length of the CDR3 is 12 residues. CDR1 is SGHTA and CDR2 is FQGTGA in the germline V gene. CDR3 residues: CASSSGQGLAFF. Here the CDR3 DNA reads TGTGCCAGCAGCTCCGGACAGGGACTAGCTTTCTTT. The complete variable domain, with remaining parts taken from reference TRBV7-3 and TRBJ1-1, reads GAGVSQTPSNKVTEKGKYVELRCDPISGHTALYWYRQSLGQGPEFLIYFQGTGAADDSGLPNDRFFAVRPEGSVSTLKIQRTERGDSAVYLCASSSGQGLAFFGQGTRLTVV.

The gene calls are TRBV20-1 and TRBJ2-3, with D possibly matching TRBD2 (6 bases). CDR1 and CDR2 (germline): DFQATT, SNEGSKA (reference sequence). This CDR3 comprises 14 residues. V lost 3 bases and J 2 bases, leaving 12 bases between the germline ends. In DNA form, the CDR3 reads TGCAGTGCTAGTCCCCAGGACTACACAGATACGCAGTATTTT. Translated: CSASPQDYTDTQYF.

The genes are TRBV10-3 and TRBJ2-7; D tentatively reads TRBD1 or TRBD2 (5 bases each). The CDR3 sequence is 13 residues long. CDR1 and CDR2 (germline): ENHRY, SYGVKD. Between the trimmed V and J ends, which lost 8 bases and 4 bases, there was a span of 15 bases. The CDR3 loop is CAIAPGPVYEQYF. The CDR3 DNA follows: TGTGCCATCGCACCGGGGCCCGTTTACGAGCAGTACTTC.

This clonotype was observed a handful of times. V usage is TRBV12-3 or TRBV12-4 and J usage is TRBJ2-7; 9 bases are shared with TRBD2. Trimming at V came to 3 bases and at J to 7 bases, leaving 7 bases not matched to a gene. The CDR3 spans 14 residues. CDR3 in amino acids: CASSFGGGAGEQYF. DNA of the CDR3: TGTGCCAGCAGTTTCGGCGGGGGGGCAGGGGAGCAGTACTTC.

This clonotype was picked up one time. This rearrangement joins TRBV5-1 to TRBJ2-2; D may be TRBD2 (5 bases). This CDR3 is 16 amino acids long. Germline V gives CDR1 SGHRS, CDR2 YFSETQ. V was shortened by 0 bases and J by 4 bases, with 13 bases between the two germline ends. CDR3 nucleotide sequence: TGCGCCAGCAGCTTGGAGTCACGGGGAGTCACCGGGGAGCTGTTTTTT. Translating gives CASSLESRGVTGELFF.

The chain is built from TRBV20-1 and TRBJ2-1, with D uncertain. The CDR3 totals 11 residues. Germline-derived CDR1 and CDR2 are DFQATT and SNEGSKA (reference sequence). Trimming cost V 6 bases and J 10 bases, with 13 bases left between them. CDR3 sequence reads: CSANRRPEQFF. DNA of the CDR3: TGCAGTGCCAATCGACGGCCCGAGCAGTTCTTC.

This chain joins TRBV20-1 and TRBJ2-3, with 11 bases lining up with TRBD2. CDR3 size: 15 residues. Germline V gene sequence: CDR1 DFQATT, CDR2 SNEGSKA (reference sequence). V lost 7 bases and J lost 1; bases outside the gene matches: 7. The CDR3 loop is CSVHSGGVGTDTQYF. CDR3 nucleotides: TGCAGTGTTCATAGCGGGGGGGTTGGCACAGATACGCAGTATTTT.